The sequence of this TCR beta chain was determined in a study of cytomegalovirus exposure and HLA in healthy donors. The ends were cut back, 4 bases at V and 2 bases at J, with 11 bases in the middle. CDR1 and CDR2 (germline): MGHRA, YSYEKL. This CDR3 is built from 14 residues. The primer mix had 60 Vbeta and 13 Jbeta primers. Data came from immunoSEQ multiplex PCR; TCRdb stores just in-frame clones and leaves some out. The sample yields about 160,000 clones, about 70% seen once. The sequence came from a woman in her thirties or forties in good health and CMV-seropositive. The chain recombines TRBV4-1 with TRBJ1-2; D ambiguous. The source material was PBMCs. The chain's CDR3 is CASSPPAGNYGYTF. CDR3 in DNA: TGCGCCAGCAGCCCCCCGGCGGGGAACTATGGCTACACCTTC.